A selection of T cell receptor beta chains follows, all from one sample in a study of blood T cell repertoires in COVID-19. Some clones are missing from TCRdb's copy, which holds only in-frame ones; the method was immunoSEQ multiplex PCR. The repertoire includes a few hundred thousand clones, around 90% of them detected once, and roughly 0.87% sits in the top ten. What was sequenced was peripheral blood. The origin of the receptors is a man aged 18 to 35 with COVID-19, enrolled during active disease. Each CDR3 is given with its conserved first and last residue. The order of the fields is J gene, D gene, V gene, clone size, CDR3 protein, CDR3 DNA. The D gene is left open where the match is weak. Clone size is given for some rows only: seen once, a few or many times, or a class if the clone is expanded.

j_call: TRBJ2-5; d_call: NA; v_call: TRBV7-2; clone_size: NA; cdr3_aa: CASSSRVQETQYF; cdr3_nt: TGTGCCAGCAGCTCCCGGGTCCAAGAGACCCAGTACTTC
j_call: TRBJ2-5; d_call: NA; v_call: TRBV2; clone_size: NA; cdr3_aa: CASSDEGTQYF; cdr3_nt: TGTGCCAGCAGTGATGAGGGGACCCAGTACTTC
j_call: TRBJ2-2; d_call: TRBD1; v_call: TRBV2; clone_size: NA; cdr3_aa: CASAMGTGEIRELFF; cdr3_nt: TGTGCCAGCGCTATGGGGACAGGGGAGATCAGGGAGCTGTTTTTT
j_call: TRBJ2-7; d_call: NA; v_call: TRBV12-3/TRBV12-4; clone_size: NA; cdr3_aa: CASSASSYEQYF; cdr3_nt: TGTGCCAGCTCCGCCAGCTCCTACGAGCAGTACTTC
j_call: TRBJ2-7; d_call: NA; v_call: TRBV19; clone_size: NA; cdr3_aa: CASQAPSYEQYF; cdr3_nt: TGTGCCAGTCAGGCACCCTCCTACGAGCAGTACTTC
j_call: TRBJ2-7; d_call: TRBD1; v_call: TRBV7-8; clone_size: once; cdr3_aa: CASSLQTGGGQALDEQYF; cdr3_nt: TGTGCCAGCAGCCTCCAGACAGGGGGCGGCCAAGCTCTCGACGAGCAGTACTTC
j_call: TRBJ1-5; d_call: TRBD1; v_call: TRBV4-1; clone_size: NA; cdr3_aa: CASSQDRGQGINQPQHF; cdr3_nt: TGCGCCAGCAGCCAAGATCGGGGACAGGGAATCAATCAGCCCCAGCATTTT
j_call: TRBJ2-1; d_call: TRBD2; v_call: TRBV4-1; clone_size: NA; cdr3_aa: CASSHGGGTYNEQFF; cdr3_nt: TGCGCCAGCAGCCACGGCGGGGGGACCTACAATGAGCAGTTCTTC
j_call: TRBJ2-5; d_call: TRBD1; v_call: TRBV4-2; clone_size: NA; cdr3_aa: CASSQGPLGQQETQYF; cdr3_nt: TGTGCCAGCAGCCAAGGCCCTTTGGGACAGCAAGAGACCCAGTACTTC
j_call: TRBJ1-5; d_call: TRBD1; v_call: TRBV10-2; clone_size: few; cdr3_aa: CASSMGQGILRNQPQHF; cdr3_nt: TGCGCCAGCAGCATGGGACAGGGGATCTTACGGAATCAGCCCCAGCATTTT
j_call: TRBJ2-1; d_call: TRBD2; v_call: TRBV20-1; clone_size: NA; cdr3_aa: CSASNSGSGRSYNEQFF; cdr3_nt: TGCAGTGCTAGTAATAGCGGGAGTGGTCGGTCCTACAATGAGCAGTTCTTC
j_call: TRBJ2-7; d_call: TRBD2; v_call: TRBV5-4; clone_size: NA; cdr3_aa: CASSLGLAGGPYEQYF; cdr3_nt: TGTGCCAGCAGCTTGGGACTAGCGGGAGGGCCCTACGAGCAGTACTTC
j_call: TRBJ2-3; d_call: NA; v_call: TRBV12-3/TRBV12-4; clone_size: NA; cdr3_aa: CASSLASGLGQYF; cdr3_nt: TGTGCCAGCAGTTTAGCAAGCGGGTTAGGGCAGTATTTT
j_call: TRBJ2-3; d_call: TRBD1; v_call: TRBV7-9; clone_size: NA; cdr3_aa: CASSSSGQGMEYF; cdr3_nt: TGTGCCAGCAGCTCAAGCGGACAGGGAATGGAGTATTTT
j_call: TRBJ2-5; d_call: TRBD2; v_call: TRBV4-2; clone_size: NA; cdr3_aa: CASSQDLSGGTRETQYF; cdr3_nt: TGTGCCAGCAGCCAAGATTTAAGCGGGGGGACCCGTGAGACCCAGTACTTC
j_call: TRBJ2-1; d_call: NA; v_call: TRBV2; clone_size: NA; cdr3_aa: CASSGNSPHEQFF; cdr3_nt: TGTGCCAGCAGTGGTAACAGCCCCCATGAGCAGTTCTTC